This record concerns one T cell receptor beta chain sequence. This sample stems from a study of blood T cell repertoires in COVID-19. About the study: Collection of acute and convalescent COVID-19 samples took place in the United States, Italy and Spain. The analysed material was cDNA or gDNA that came from T cells, B-cell-depleted T cells, or PBMCs.

Germline V gives CDR1 SGHAT, CDR2 FQNNGV. This CDR3 comprises 14 residues. Trimming removed 6 bases from V and 2 bases from J, with 13 bases in between. In the study's own analysis: By means of reference gene primer amplification, nucleated cell counts were estimated. The data were produced by immunoSEQ multiplex PCR, yet TCRdb's version contains in-frame clones alone and is incomplete. V and J calls and clone size come straight from that table; D and trimming were deduced from the DNA. The sample yields 100,000 to 150,000 clones, 80% seen once. The sequence came from a human donor in a cohort sampled during active COVID-19. Sequences were obtained from peripheral blood. The chain uses TRBV11-2 and TRBJ2-5, with a weak D call TRBD1 (5 bases). The CDR3 DNA reads TGTGCCAGCAGTTTTGCTGGGGCACAAGAGACCCAGTACTTC. Protein sequence: CASSFAGAQETQYF.